This T cell receptor (beta chain) was profiled in a study of blood T cell repertoires in COVID-19. About the research overall: Samples representing acute and convalescent COVID-19 were sourced from the United States, Italy and Spain. Sources were T cells, B-cell-depleted T cells, or PBMCs; the material itself was cDNA or gDNA.

As originally analysed: Using reference gene primer amplification, nucleated cell counts were estimated. The repertoire was sequenced with immunoSEQ multiplex PCR; TCRdb's copy has only in-frame clones and lacks some. Clone size and the V and J calls come from that table; the DNA yielded D and trimming. The top ten hold roughly 3% of the sample, which has 140,000 to 150,000 clones, about 85% seen once. V dropped 6 bases and J dropped 6; count of bases not matched to a gene: 11. This CDR3 has 14 residues. Per germline, CDR1 MDHEN and CDR2 SYDVKM. This clone was observed a few times. The receptor's source is a woman in her thirties or forties with active or convalescent COVID-19. The V gene is TRBV28, the J gene TRBJ2-7, with 7 bases identical to TRBD2. Sequencing was performed on peripheral blood. CDR3 residues: CASSLRELASEQYF. CDR3 nucleotide sequence: TGTGCCAGCAGCCTGCGAGAACTAGCGAGCGAGCAGTACTTC.